Below, 5 T cell receptor beta chains from the same sample are listed, as sequenced in a study of PD-1 blockade in classical Hodgkin lymphoma. Time point of the sample: newly diagnosed, previously untreated cHL patient sample. Purified CD4+ T cells were obtained from thawed PBMCs through magnetic negative selection. Profiling relied on immunoSEQ multiplex PCR, and the TCRdb table lists in-frame clones only, not all of them. The data contain some 16,000 clones, 70% to 90% of them singletons. The sequencing input was CD4+ T cells from blood. The receptor set was obtained from a human donor with classical Hodgkin lymphoma.

The chain combines TRBV19 with TRBJ2-6; TRBD1 is a possible D gene (5 bases). Germline V gene data show CDR1 as LNHDA and CDR2 as SQIVND (reference sequence). CDR3 length equals 16 residues. The V and J ends lost 5 bases and 1 base respectively, with 12 bases between them. CDR3 residues: CASSGHAGSGANVLTF. In DNA form, the CDR3 reads TGTGCCAGTAGTGGACACGCAGGGTCTGGGGCCAACGTCCTGACTTTC.

This sequence joins TRBV7-8 and TRBJ1-4; no firm D call. Germline V gives CDR1 SGHVS, CDR2 FQNEAQ. The germline V and J ends were trimmed by 1 base and 0 bases, with 18 bases remaining between them. This CDR3 has 19 residues. The CDR3 DNA sequence: TGTGCCAGCAGCTTAGGGGCATCTTCTTTATTTGCAACTAATGAAAAACTGTTTTTT. Its protein is CASSLGASSLFATNEKLFF.

CDR3 sequence: CASRTDSVSGNTIYF. The CDR3 DNA sequence: TGTGCCAGCAGGACGGACTCAGTCTCTGGAAACACCATATATTTT. This chain joins TRBV2 and TRBJ1-3; D is undetermined. The CDR3 sequence is 15 residues long. The V and J ends lost 6 bases and 0 bases respectively, with 12 bases between them. Per germline, CDR1 SNHLY and CDR2 FYNNEI.

The count of this clone is one. This rearrangement joins TRBV5-1 to TRBJ1-1, with D uncertain. The germline CDR1 and CDR2 sequences are SGHRS and YFSETQ. The V and J ends lost 4 bases and 11 bases respectively, with 18 bases between them. This CDR3 has 13 residues. The CDR3 here is CASSLDPATGAFF. Written as DNA, the CDR3 is TGCGCCAGCAGCCTGGACCCCGCGACCGGGGCTTTCTTT.

The chain recombines TRBV2 with TRBJ1-1, with D unclear. The CDR3 extends over 13 amino acids. Germline CDR1 and CDR2: SNHLY and FYNNEI. The V gene lost 4 bases and the J gene lost 3 bases, with 9 bases spanning the gap. CDR3 in DNA: TGTGCCAGCAGTGTGAACGGCTACACTGAAGCTTTCTTT. As protein: CASSVNGYTEAFF.